This TCR beta chain was obtained from a study of cytomegalovirus exposure and HLA in healthy donors. Losses at the gene ends were 2 bases for V and 6 bases for J; bases not matched to a gene: 7. CDR3 length: 15 residues. Germline V lookup: CDR1 GTSNPN, CDR2 SVGIG (reference sequence). The PCR made use of 60 Vbeta and 13 Jbeta primers. TCRdb's copy holds only in-frame clones and misses some; the assay was immunoSEQ multiplex PCR. The repertoire holds around 150,000 clones, with roughly 80% as singletons. The clonotype was recovered from a female donor in good health and CMV-seronegative. The specimen sequenced was PBMCs. V gene TRBV30 combines with J gene TRBJ2-7; 13 bases map to TRBD2. Here the CDR3 reads CAWSPGLAGAGEQYF. CDR3 in DNA: TGTGCCTGGAGTCCCGGACTAGCGGGAGCTGGCGAGCAGTACTTC.